This is a list of T cell receptor beta chains from one sample in a study of long-term antiretroviral therapy in people with HIV. Data came from immunoSEQ multiplex PCR; TCRdb stores just in-frame clones and leaves some out. The sample includes 15,000 or so clones, about 81% of them seen just once. The sequenced sample was unsorted PBMCs, obtained 0.3 years before starting antiretroviral therapy. The receptors stem from a man aged 50 or older with HIV. Each CDR3 is given with its conserved first and last residue. A D gene is named only where the DNA matches it firmly. The size field is filled for only some rows; it gives once, few, many or a size class.

d_gene: TRBD1; v_gene: TRBV7-2; len: 15; abundance: NA; j_gene: TRBJ2-1; CDR3aa: CASSLVGGAYNEQFF; CDR3nt: TGTGCCAGCAGCTTAGTAGGGGGCGCATACAATGAGCAGTTCTTC
d_gene: NA; v_gene: TRBV5-5; len: 12; abundance: NA; j_gene: TRBJ1-1; CDR3aa: CASSFGRPGTFF; CDR3nt: TGTGCCAGCAGCTTCGGACGGCCCGGGACTTTCTTT
d_gene: NA; v_gene: TRBV28; len: 14; abundance: NA; j_gene: TRBJ1-4; CDR3aa: CASSLSVSNEKLFF; CDR3nt: TGTGCCAGCAGTTTATCGGTTTCTAATGAAAAACTGTTTTTT
d_gene: NA; v_gene: TRBV9; len: 16; abundance: NA; j_gene: TRBJ2-1; CDR3aa: CASSAPTRSSYNEQFF; CDR3nt: TGTGCCAGCAGCGCCCCGACCCGGAGCTCCTACAATGAGCAGTTCTTC
d_gene: NA; v_gene: TRBV11-3; len: 17; abundance: NA; j_gene: TRBJ2-7; CDR3aa: CASSLDFNREGTHEQYF; CDR3nt: TGTGCCAGCAGCTTAGATTTCAACAGGGAGGGTACCCACGAGCAGTACTTC
d_gene: NA; v_gene: TRBV5-5; len: 15; abundance: NA; j_gene: TRBJ2-7; CDR3aa: CASSLGAESSYEQYF; CDR3nt: TGTGCCAGCAGCTTGGGGGCGGAGAGCTCCTACGAGCAGTACTTC
d_gene: NA; v_gene: TRBV27; len: 18; abundance: few; j_gene: TRBJ2-1; CDR3aa: CASSFFVYEGARLNEQFF; CDR3nt: TGTGCCAGCAGTTTTTTTGTATATGAGGGAGCTAGACTAAATGAGCAGTTCTTC
d_gene: TRBD2; v_gene: TRBV18; len: 15; abundance: NA; j_gene: TRBJ2-2; CDR3aa: CASSPLAGSGGELFF; CDR3nt: TGTGCCAGCTCACCGTTAGCGGGGTCCGGCGGGGAGCTGTTTTTT
d_gene: NA; v_gene: TRBV27; len: 17; abundance: NA; j_gene: TRBJ2-1; CDR3aa: CASSLSRGVLLSNEQFF; CDR3nt: TGTGCCAGCAGTTTATCGAGGGGGGTATTGCTATCCAATGAGCAGTTCTTC
d_gene: NA; v_gene: TRBV6-5; len: 13; abundance: NA; j_gene: TRBJ1-2; CDR3aa: CASSYSRQGGYTF; CDR3nt: TGTGCCAGCAGTTACTCGCGGCAGGGGGGCTACACCTTC
d_gene: NA; v_gene: TRBV7-2; len: 14; abundance: few; j_gene: TRBJ2-2; CDR3aa: CASSSTEYTGELFF; CDR3nt: TGTGCCAGCAGCTCAACAGAGTACACCGGGGAGCTGTTTTTT
d_gene: NA; v_gene: TRBV6-1; len: 14; abundance: NA; j_gene: TRBJ1-4; CDR3aa: CASRQDSSNEKLFF; CDR3nt: TGTGCCAGCAGGCAGGACAGTTCTAATGAAAAACTGTTTTTT
d_gene: NA; v_gene: TRBV2; len: 14; abundance: NA; j_gene: TRBJ2-5; CDR3aa: CASRLGRSQETQYF; CDR3nt: TGTGCCAGCAGGTTGGGACGCTCTCAAGAGACCCAGTACTTC
d_gene: TRBD1; v_gene: TRBV18; len: 15; abundance: NA; j_gene: TRBJ2-5; CDR3aa: CASSPRQGAGETQYF; CDR3nt: TGTGCCAGCTCACCACGACAGGGGGCGGGAGAGACCCAGTACTTC
d_gene: TRBD1; v_gene: TRBV9; len: 15; abundance: NA; j_gene: TRBJ2-7; CDR3aa: CASGSGQGISYEQYF; CDR3nt: TGTGCCAGCGGGTCGGGACAGGGGATTTCCTACGAGCAGTACTTC
d_gene: NA; v_gene: TRBV7-9; len: 10; abundance: NA; j_gene: TRBJ1-1; CDR3aa: CASSLTEAFF; CDR3nt: TGTGCCAGCAGCTTAACTGAAGCTTTCTTT
d_gene: NA; v_gene: TRBV5-1; len: 14; abundance: NA; j_gene: TRBJ2-2; CDR3aa: CASSPGTVTGELFF; CDR3nt: TGCGCCAGCAGCCCCGGGACCGTTACCGGGGAGCTGTTTTTT
d_gene: NA; v_gene: TRBV11-2; len: 15; abundance: NA; j_gene: TRBJ2-1; CDR3aa: CASSTGQSSYNEQFF; CDR3nt: TGTGCCAGCAGCACCGGACAGAGCTCCTACAATGAGCAGTTCTTC
d_gene: TRBD1; v_gene: TRBV6-6; len: 16; abundance: once; j_gene: TRBJ1-5; CDR3aa: CASCLRDRGTHQPQHF; CDR3nt: TGTGCCAGCTGCCTCCGGGACAGGGGAACCCATCAGCCCCAGCATTTT
d_gene: TRBD2; v_gene: TRBV18; len: 12; abundance: few; j_gene: TRBJ2-7; CDR3aa: CASSSGGNEQYF; CDR3nt: TGTGCCAGCTCCTCGGGAGGGAACGAGCAGTACTTC
d_gene: NA; v_gene: TRBV12-5; len: 14; abundance: few; j_gene: TRBJ2-1; CDR3aa: CASGSGTSYNEQFF; CDR3nt: TGTGCTAGTGGTTCCGGGACTTCCTACAATGAGCAGTTCTTC
d_gene: TRBD2; v_gene: TRBV9; len: 15; abundance: NA; j_gene: TRBJ2-1; CDR3aa: CASSPQGASGGKQFF; CDR3nt: TGTGCCAGCAGCCCCCAAGGGGCTAGCGGGGGGAAGCAGTTCTTC
d_gene: NA; v_gene: TRBV7-2; len: 13; abundance: few; j_gene: TRBJ1-2; CDR3aa: CASQDRFNYGYTF; CDR3nt: TGTGCCAGCCAGGACAGATTTAACTATGGCTACACCTTC
d_gene: TRBD1; v_gene: TRBV11-3; len: 15; abundance: NA; j_gene: TRBJ2-7; CDR3aa: CASSLEGQGPYEQYF; CDR3nt: TGTGCCAGCAGCTTAGAGGGACAGGGCCCCTACGAGCAGTACTTC
d_gene: TRBD1; v_gene: TRBV2; len: 13; abundance: NA; j_gene: TRBJ2-2; CDR3aa: CAGHRGGTGELFF; CDR3nt: TGTGCCGGCCACAGGGGCGGCACCGGGGAGCTGTTTTTT
d_gene: NA; v_gene: TRBV28; len: 17; abundance: NA; j_gene: TRBJ1-2; CDR3aa: CASSLWDTLSLNYGYTF; CDR3nt: TGTGCCAGCAGTTTATGGGACACCCTTTCCCTTAACTATGGCTACACCTTC
d_gene: NA; v_gene: TRBV6-5; len: 15; abundance: few; j_gene: TRBJ2-3; CDR3aa: CASSPGAEPTDTQYF; CDR3nt: TGTGCCAGCAGCCCCGGGGCAGAACCCACAGATACGCAGTATTTT
d_gene: NA; v_gene: TRBV19; len: 13; abundance: NA; j_gene: TRBJ1-2; CDR3aa: CASSIFLDTGYTF; CDR3nt: TGTGCCAGTAGTATATTTTTGGATACTGGCTACACCTTC
d_gene: NA; v_gene: TRBV5-1; len: 13; abundance: NA; j_gene: TRBJ2-7; CDR3aa: CASSLIQESEQYF; CDR3nt: TGCGCCAGCAGCCTAATCCAGGAGAGCGAGCAGTACTTC
d_gene: NA; v_gene: TRBV7-2; len: 14; abundance: NA; j_gene: TRBJ1-1; CDR3aa: CASSLQGRNTEAFF; CDR3nt: TGTGCCAGCAGCTTACAGGGGCGGAACACTGAAGCTTTCTTT
d_gene: NA; v_gene: TRBV4-1; len: 15; abundance: NA; j_gene: TRBJ1-5; CDR3aa: CASSQEVGENQPQHF; CDR3nt: TGCGCCAGCAGCCAAGAGGTTGGGGAGAATCAGCCCCAGCATTTT
d_gene: NA; v_gene: TRBV11-3; len: 15; abundance: NA; j_gene: TRBJ2-7; CDR3aa: CASSLSLRESHEQYF; CDR3nt: TGTGCCAGCAGCTTATCTCTTCGCGAGAGCCACGAGCAGTACTTC
d_gene: TRBD1; v_gene: TRBV7-6; len: 17; abundance: NA; j_gene: TRBJ2-1; CDR3aa: CASSDHVGQGAYNEQFF; CDR3nt: TGTGCCAGCAGCGATCACGTAGGACAGGGGGCATACAATGAGCAGTTCTTC
d_gene: NA; v_gene: TRBV7-2; len: 15; abundance: NA; j_gene: TRBJ1-2; CDR3aa: CASSLDARANYGYTF; CDR3nt: TGTGCCAGCAGCTTAGACGCCCGAGCTAACTATGGCTACACCTTC
d_gene: NA; v_gene: TRBV7-2; len: 14; abundance: NA; j_gene: TRBJ2-1; CDR3aa: CASSFGAGYNEQFF; CDR3nt: NA
d_gene: TRBD1; v_gene: TRBV5-1; len: 15; abundance: NA; j_gene: TRBJ2-7; CDR3aa: CASSFGGTGPYEQYF; CDR3nt: TGCGCCAGCAGCTTCGGGGGGACAGGGCCCTACGAGCAGTACTTC
d_gene: NA; v_gene: TRBV19; len: 15; abundance: NA; j_gene: TRBJ1-1; CDR3aa: CASSIAELTNTEAFF; CDR3nt: TGTGCCAGTAGTATTGCAGAACTGACTAACACTGAAGCTTTCTTT
d_gene: TRBD2; v_gene: TRBV11-2; len: 20; abundance: NA; j_gene: TRBJ2-3; CDR3aa: CASSLDAGTSGGEGTDTQYF; CDR3nt: TGTGCCAGCAGCTTAGACGCCGGGACTAGCGGGGGGGAGGGCACAGATACGCAGTATTTT
d_gene: NA; v_gene: TRBV5-1; len: 13; abundance: few; j_gene: TRBJ2-7; CDR3aa: CASSPSPTYEQYF; CDR3nt: TGCGCCAGCAGCCCGTCCCCTACCTACGAGCAGTACTTC
d_gene: NA; v_gene: TRBV27; len: 15; abundance: NA; j_gene: TRBJ2-7; CDR3aa: CASRRQVLSSYEQYF; CDR3nt: TGTGCCAGCAGGAGACAAGTTTTAAGCTCCTACGAGCAGTACTTC
d_gene: NA; v_gene: TRBV12-5; len: 14; abundance: few; j_gene: TRBJ1-5; CDR3aa: CASGLRDNNQPQHF; CDR3nt: TGTGCTAGTGGTTTGCGGGATAACAATCAGCCCCAGCATTTT
d_gene: TRBD2; v_gene: TRBV28; len: 15; abundance: NA; j_gene: TRBJ2-2; CDR3aa: CASSKRESGTGELFF; CDR3nt: TGTGCCAGCAGTAAGCGGGAGAGCGGCACCGGGGAGCTGTTTTTT
d_gene: NA; v_gene: TRBV4-1; len: 15; abundance: NA; j_gene: TRBJ2-5; CDR3aa: CASSQEGGSQETQYF; CDR3nt: TGCGCCAGCAGCCAAGAGGGTGGCTCGCAAGAGACCCAGTACTTC
d_gene: NA; v_gene: TRBV6-6; len: 14; abundance: NA; j_gene: TRBJ2-2; CDR3aa: CASTNKGFPGELFF; CDR3nt: TGTGCCAGCACCAACAAGGGTTTCCCCGGGGAGCTGTTTTTT
d_gene: TRBD1; v_gene: TRBV2; len: 16; abundance: NA; j_gene: TRBJ2-7; CDR3aa: CASSDMEGTGFGEQYF; CDR3nt: TGTGCCAGCAGTGATATGGAGGGGACAGGGTTTGGCGAGCAGTACTTC
d_gene: TRBD2; v_gene: TRBV5-4; len: 15; abundance: NA; j_gene: TRBJ2-1; CDR3aa: CASSSEREGSHEQFF; CDR3nt: TGTGCCAGCAGCTCAGAGCGGGAGGGGTCCCATGAGCAGTTCTTC
d_gene: NA; v_gene: TRBV7-2; len: 14; abundance: NA; j_gene: TRBJ2-3; CDR3aa: CATTDYTGTDTQYF; CDR3nt: TGTGCCACCACAGACTACACGGGCACAGATACGCAGTATTTT
d_gene: TRBD2; v_gene: TRBV2; len: 15; abundance: NA; j_gene: TRBJ2-7; CDR3aa: CASTPLTSGIYEQYF; CDR3nt: TGTGCCAGCACCCCCCTGACTAGCGGGATCTACGAGCAGTACTTC
d_gene: TRBD1; v_gene: TRBV19; len: 15; abundance: NA; j_gene: TRBJ2-1; CDR3aa: CASRDRDRGYNEQFF; CDR3nt: TGTGCCAGTAGAGACCGGGACAGGGGCTACAATGAGCAGTTCTTC
d_gene: NA; v_gene: TRBV11-2; len: 14; abundance: NA; j_gene: TRBJ1-2; CDR3aa: CASSLDEINYGYTF; CDR3nt: TGTGCCAGCAGCTTAGACGAGATTAACTATGGCTACACCTTC
d_gene: NA; v_gene: TRBV9; len: 15; abundance: NA; j_gene: TRBJ2-6; CDR3aa: CASSVGGSGANVLTF; CDR3nt: TGTGCCAGCAGCGTAGGAGGGTCTGGGGCCAACGTCCTGACTTTC
d_gene: NA; v_gene: TRBV5-1; len: 14; abundance: NA; j_gene: TRBJ1-4; CDR3aa: CASSTTSTNEKLFF; CDR3nt: TGCGCCAGCAGCACTACCTCAACTAATGAAAAACTGTTTTTT
d_gene: NA; v_gene: TRBV13; len: 16; abundance: NA; j_gene: TRBJ2-2; CDR3aa: CASSLLQVSHAGELFF; CDR3nt: TGTGCCAGCAGCTTACTACAGGTTTCGCACGCCGGGGAGCTGTTTTTT
d_gene: TRBD1; v_gene: TRBV7-9; len: 16; abundance: NA; j_gene: TRBJ2-6; CDR3aa: CASSFDRVTGANVLTF; CDR3nt: TGTGCCAGCAGCTTTGACAGGGTCACTGGGGCCAACGTCCTGACTTTC